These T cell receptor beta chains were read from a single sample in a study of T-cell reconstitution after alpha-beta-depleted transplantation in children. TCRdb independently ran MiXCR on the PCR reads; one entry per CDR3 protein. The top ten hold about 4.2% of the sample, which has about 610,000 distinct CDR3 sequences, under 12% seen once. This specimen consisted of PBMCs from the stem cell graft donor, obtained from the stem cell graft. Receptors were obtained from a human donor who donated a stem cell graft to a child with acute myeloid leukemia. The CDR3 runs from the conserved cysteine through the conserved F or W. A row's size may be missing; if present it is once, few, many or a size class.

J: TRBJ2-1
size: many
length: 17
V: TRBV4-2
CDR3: CASSQTRTGIKYNEQFF

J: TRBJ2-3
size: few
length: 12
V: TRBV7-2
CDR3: CAKGQNTDTQYF

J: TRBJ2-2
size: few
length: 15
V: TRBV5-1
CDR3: CASSPGSPGSGELFF

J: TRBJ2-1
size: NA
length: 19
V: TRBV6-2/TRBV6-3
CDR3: CASTNPGQGAGSSYNEQFF

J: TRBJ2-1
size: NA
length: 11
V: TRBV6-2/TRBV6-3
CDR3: CATSDPDWQFF

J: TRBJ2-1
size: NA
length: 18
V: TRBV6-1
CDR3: CASTLMAGGRGSYNEQFF

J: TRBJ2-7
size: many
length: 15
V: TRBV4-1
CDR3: CASSHQGGMAYEQYF

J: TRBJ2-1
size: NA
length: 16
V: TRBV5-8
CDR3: CASSRHVGGTHNEQFF

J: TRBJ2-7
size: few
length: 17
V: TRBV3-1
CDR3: CASCPRLAGGDSYEQYF

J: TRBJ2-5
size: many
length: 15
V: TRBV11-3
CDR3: CASSSRDTYQETQYF

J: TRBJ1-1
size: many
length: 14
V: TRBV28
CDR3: CASGGGALNTEAFF

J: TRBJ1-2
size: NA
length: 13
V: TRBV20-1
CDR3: CSAVSTGLGGYTF

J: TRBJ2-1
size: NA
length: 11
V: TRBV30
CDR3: CAHALANEQFF

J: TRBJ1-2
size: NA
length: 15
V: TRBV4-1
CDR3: CASSQYRDTNYGYTF

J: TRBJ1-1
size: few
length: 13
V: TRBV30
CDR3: CAWSVEGETEAFF

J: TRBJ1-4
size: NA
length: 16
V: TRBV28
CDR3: CASSRGGQSHDGKLFF

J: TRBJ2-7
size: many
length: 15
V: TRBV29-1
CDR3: CSVDGQGALTGEQYF

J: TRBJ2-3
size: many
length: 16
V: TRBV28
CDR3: CASSSPGGRDIDTQYF

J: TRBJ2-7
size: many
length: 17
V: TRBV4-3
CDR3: CASSQDQGTGATYEQYF

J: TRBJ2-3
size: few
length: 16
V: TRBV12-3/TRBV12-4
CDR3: CASKPNRGRGTDTQYF

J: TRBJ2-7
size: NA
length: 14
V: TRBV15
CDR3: CATSRNRGPYEQYF

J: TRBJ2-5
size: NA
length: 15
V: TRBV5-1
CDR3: CASSQSRTGGETQYF

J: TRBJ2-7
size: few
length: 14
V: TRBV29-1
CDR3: CSASQAGLIGEQYF

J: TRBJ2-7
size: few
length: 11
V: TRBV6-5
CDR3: CASSFQGEQYF

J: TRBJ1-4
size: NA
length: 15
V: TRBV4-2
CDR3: CASSQVRGTNEKLFF

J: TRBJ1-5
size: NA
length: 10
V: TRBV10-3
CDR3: CATQVQPQHF

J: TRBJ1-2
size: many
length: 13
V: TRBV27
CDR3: CASSGTGPWGYTF

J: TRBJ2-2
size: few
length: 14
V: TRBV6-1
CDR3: CAARPYTSPGELFF

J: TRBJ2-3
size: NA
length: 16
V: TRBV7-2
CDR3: CASSSVGTSGTDTQYF

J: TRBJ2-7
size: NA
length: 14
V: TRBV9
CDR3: CASDRSGSAYEQYF

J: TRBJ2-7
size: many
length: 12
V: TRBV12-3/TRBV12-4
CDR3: CASSSRQGAQYF

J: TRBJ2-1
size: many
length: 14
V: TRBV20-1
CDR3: CSASRDVLNNEQFF

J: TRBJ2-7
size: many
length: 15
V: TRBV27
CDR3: CASSFQGAGRYEQYF

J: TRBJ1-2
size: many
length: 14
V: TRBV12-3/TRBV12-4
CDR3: CASSFGTANYGYTF

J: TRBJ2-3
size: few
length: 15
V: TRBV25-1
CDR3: CASSEPSGLTDTQYF

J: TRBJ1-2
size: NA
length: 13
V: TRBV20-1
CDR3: CSVERGFGSGYTF

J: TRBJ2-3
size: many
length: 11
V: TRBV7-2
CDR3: CASRPGDTQYF

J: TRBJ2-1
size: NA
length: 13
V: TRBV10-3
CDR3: CAIKGLDANEQFF

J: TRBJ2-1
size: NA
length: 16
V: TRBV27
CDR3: CASSPGLAAPYNEQFF

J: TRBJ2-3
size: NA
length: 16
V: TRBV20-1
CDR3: CSASLSPSGQGGTQYF

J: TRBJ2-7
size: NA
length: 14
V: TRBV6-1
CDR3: CASRDIGASYEQYF

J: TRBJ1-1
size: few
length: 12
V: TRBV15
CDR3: CATEGASTEAFF

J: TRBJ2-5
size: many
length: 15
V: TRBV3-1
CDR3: CASSQEGGRIETQYF